The clone carrying this T cell receptor (beta chain) was detected only a few times. Its target is not known. The entry originates in a study of CD8 T cells in ankylosing spondylitis. Study-level findings and limits: A CD8+ phenotype characterized the disease-linked clones, which were relatively rare in peripheral blood.

Germline V gene data show CDR1 as MNHEY and CDR2 as SMNVEV (reference sequence). The CDR3 has 15 amino acids. Trimming left V 2 bases short and J 3 bases short, with 14 bases between. One entry per CDR3 protein results from TCRdb running MiXCR on the 5' RACE reads. The profile shows about 36,000 distinct CDR3 sequences, roughly 13% of them singletons. Material for sequencing was synovial fluid, either unsorted or a sorted T cell fraction (not recorded which). This chain links TRBV27 with TRBJ2-7; D may correspond to TRBD1 or TRBD2 (5 bases each). The TCR originated in a male donor with ankylosing spondylitis. CDR3 in amino acids: CASSLRSDSGYEQYF. The CDR3 DNA follows: TGTGCCAGCAGTTTACGATCTGACAGCGGCTACGAGCAGTACTTC.